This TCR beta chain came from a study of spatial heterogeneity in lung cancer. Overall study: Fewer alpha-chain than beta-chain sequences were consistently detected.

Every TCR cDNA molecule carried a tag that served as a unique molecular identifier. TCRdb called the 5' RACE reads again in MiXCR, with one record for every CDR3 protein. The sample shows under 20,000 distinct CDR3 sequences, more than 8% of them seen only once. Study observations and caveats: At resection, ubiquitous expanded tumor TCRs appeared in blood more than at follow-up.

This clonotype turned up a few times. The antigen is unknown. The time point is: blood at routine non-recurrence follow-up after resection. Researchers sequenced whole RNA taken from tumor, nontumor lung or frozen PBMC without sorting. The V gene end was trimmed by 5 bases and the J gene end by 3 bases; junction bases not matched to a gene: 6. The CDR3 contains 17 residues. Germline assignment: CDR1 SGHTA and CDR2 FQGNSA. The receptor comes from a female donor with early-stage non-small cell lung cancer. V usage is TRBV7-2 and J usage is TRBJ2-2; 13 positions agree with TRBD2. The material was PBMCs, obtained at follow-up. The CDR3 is CASSRTSGGADTGELFF. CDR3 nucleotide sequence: TGTGCCAGCAGCCGAACTAGCGGGGGGGCCGACACCGGGGAGCTGTTTTTT.